These 13 T cell receptor beta chains came from one sample sequenced in a study of blood T cell repertoires in COVID-19. Clones were sequenced by immunoSEQ multiplex PCR, and TCRdb holds only the in-frame ones, with some missing. The sample lists about 86,000 clones, approximately 80% occurring once. Source material: peripheral blood. All receptors come from a woman older than 75 with active or convalescent COVID-19.

This chain uses TRBV7-2 with TRBJ2-7, with 9 bases aligning to TRBD2. Germline CDR1 SGHTA, CDR2 FQGNSA. The CDR3 is made up of 13 amino acids. The trim removed 0 bases at V and 8 bases at J, leaving 2 bases unmatched. CDR3 DNA: TGTGCCAGCAGCTTAGCGGGACTAGCTCAGCAGTACTTC. It is translated as CASSLAGLAQQYF.

This clone was found once. The genes are TRBV28 and TRBJ2-3; TRBD2 matches 9 bases. The V gene's germline CDR1 is MDHEN and CDR2 SYDVKM. V lost 5 bases and J lost 5; bases outside the gene matches: 11. The CDR3 is 16 amino acids. CDR3 sequence (DNA): TGTGCCAGCAGTAATAAGGTAGCGGGGGACCTAGATACGCAGTATTTT. It codes for CASSNKVAGDLDTQYF.

This clone came up once. This sequence joins TRBV5-8 and TRBJ2-3; 8 bases match TRBD2. This CDR3 has 16 amino acids. Germline CDR1 reads SGHTS; CDR2 reads YDEGEE. After removal of 1 base from V and 1 base from J, the junction contained 5 bases not matched to a gene. The CDR3: CASSLRAGARTDTQYF. As DNA, the CDR3 is TGTGCCAGCAGCTTGAGAGCGGGGGCCCGCACAGATACGCAGTATTTT. The full variable domain, completed using reference TRBV5-8 and TRBJ2-3, is EAGVTQSPTHLIKTRGQQATLRCSPISGHTSVYWYQQALGLGLQFLLWYDEGEERNRGNFPPRFSGRQFPNYSSELNVNALELEDSALYLCASSLRAGARTDTQYFGPGTRLTVL.

The chain has TRBV6-1 and TRBJ2-5, with 12 bases identical to TRBD2. V shed 3 bases and J 5 bases; nucleotides not matched to a gene: 7. Germline CDR1 reads MNHNS; CDR2 reads SASEGT. The CDR3 extends over 16 amino acids. The CDR3 is CASSEARLAGVETQYF. The CDR3 region has the DNA TGTGCCAGCAGTGAGGCCCGACTAGCGGGGGTGGAGACCCAGTACTTC.

This sequence joins TRBV9 and TRBJ1-2; a possible D gene is TRBD1 (5 bases). This CDR3 region has 14 residues. Trimming took 2 bases from V and 2 from J, leaving 10 bases between them. Looked up from germline, CDR1 is SGDLS and CDR2 is YYNGEE. The CDR3 DNA is TGTGCCAGCAGCGTTACAGGTCAGAACTATGGCTACACCTTC. This gives the protein CASSVTGQNYGYTF.

The rearrangement uses TRBV28 and TRBJ2-7; weak D call: TRBD1 (6 bases). CDR3 length: 16 amino acids. Germline V gene lookup returns CDR1 MDHEN and CDR2 SYDVKM. V shed 7 bases and J shed 3 bases, with 22 bases lying between them. Here the CDR3 reads CASTTGTLVLGYEQYF. The CDR3 nucleotides read TGTGCCAGCACCACCGGGACATTGGTGCTTGGCTACGAGCAGTACTTC.

The table lists this clone with a count of one. The gene calls are TRBV28 and TRBJ2-2; the match to TRBD2 covers 8 bases. CDR1 MDHEN and CDR2 SYDVKM come from the germline V gene. The CDR3 covers 16 residues. Germline trimming cut 8 bases from V and 0 bases from J; bases unmatched to any gene: 8. The CDR3 nucleotides read TGTGCCAGCCGCGGGGGGCTAGCGACGAACACCGGGGAGCTGTTTTTT. Translation: CASRGGLATNTGELFF. Looking up the rest from reference TRBV28 and TRBJ2-2 gives the full variable domain: DVKVTQSSRYLVKRTGEKVFLECVQDMDHENMFWYRQDPGLGLRLIYFSYDVKMKEKGDIPEGYSVSREKKERFSLILESASTNQTSMYLCASRGGLATNTGELFFGEGSRLTVL.

The chain employs TRBV30 and TRBJ1-5; the D gene is possibly TRBD1 (6 bases). Germline values: CDR1 GTSNPN, CDR2 SVGIG (reference sequence). The CDR3 has 14 amino acids. The V gene lost 2 bases and the J gene lost 5 bases, with 13 bases spanning the gap. The CDR3 protein is CAWSRTEGHQPQHF. For the CDR3, the DNA is TGTGCCTGGAGTAGGACAGAAGGGCATCAGCCCCAGCATTTT.

This clone was seen more than once but under ten times. The V gene is TRBV14, the J gene TRBJ1-1; tentative D call: TRBD1 (6 bases). Per germline, CDR1 SGHDN and CDR2 FVKESK. This CDR3 contains 14 residues. Trimming pared 3 bases from V and 3 bases from J, leaving 11 bases between. The CDR3 DNA sequence: TGTGCCAGCAGCCATCGAGGGGGATACACTGAAGCTTTCTTT. Encoded protein: CASSHRGGYTEAFF. Full variable domain (remainder filled in from reference TRBV14 and TRBJ1-1): EAGVTQFPSHSVIEKGQTVTLRCDPISGHDNLYWYRRVMGKEIKFLLHFVKESKQDESGMPNNRFLAERTGGTYSTLKVQPAELEDSGVYFCASSHRGGYTEAFFGQGTRLTVV.

The J gene is TRBJ2-7, the V gene TRBV10-2; D is unresolved. CDR1 and CDR2 from the germline V gene are WSHSY and SAAADI. V was cut by 6 bases and J by 2 bases, with 8 bases left in between. This CDR3 spans 12 amino acids. The CDR3, as DNA: TGCGCCAGCAGACATCTAGCCTACGAGCAGTACTTC. Translating gives CASRHLAYEQYF.

This rearrangement joins TRBV11-3 to TRBJ2-1; 13 bases fit TRBD2. The CDR3 runs to 14 residues. From germline, CDR1 is SGHNT and CDR2 YENEEA. After removal of 5 bases from V and 6 bases from J, the junction contained 1 base not matched to a gene. The CDR3: CASSRTSGSNEQFF. Here the CDR3 DNA reads TGTGCCAGCAGCAGGACTAGCGGGAGCAATGAGCAGTTCTTC. The whole variable domain, filled in from reference TRBV11-3 and TRBJ2-1, reads EAGVVQSPRYKIIEKKQPVAFWCNPISGHNTLYWYLQNLGQGPELLIRYENEEAVDDSQLPKDRFSAERLKGVDSTLKIQPAELGDSAVYLCASSRTSGSNEQFFGPGTRLTVL.

The chain recombines TRBV5-1 with TRBJ1-1, with TRBD1 matching 8 bases. This CDR3 region has 16 residues. V was clipped by 4 bases and J by 0 bases; unmatched bases: 8. Germline V gives CDR1 SGHRS, CDR2 YFSETQ. This CDR3 reads CASSPGTGYLNTEAFF. The CDR3, as DNA: TGCGCCAGCAGCCCCGGGACAGGATATCTGAACACTGAAGCTTTCTTT.

The chain couples TRBV4-3 to TRBJ2-3; 7 bases fit TRBD2. Trimming cost V 0 bases and J 0 bases; bases outside gene matches: 3. Germline V gives CDR1 LGHNA, CDR2 YSLEER. The CDR3 is 16 amino acids. CDR3 in DNA: TGCGCCAGCAGCCAAGATACAGCGGGGAGCACAGATACGCAGTATTTT. Translated, it gives CASSQDTAGSTDTQYF.